This TCR beta chain was sequenced during a study of response to subunit inactivated influenza vaccine. This clonotype was detected a few times. TCRdb reanalysed the RT-PCR reads using MiXCR and keeps one entry per CDR3 protein. The data show about 570,000 distinct CDR3 sequences, about 11% seen once. These data also featured in a second study, about T cells expressing NK-cell markers. As reported in that work: Production of TCR beta cDNA relied on 5'RACE template switching with UMIs. Each TCR beta repertoire originated in sorted T cells that were CD3+CD56+NKG2C+, CD3+CD56+NKG2C- or CD3+CD56-NKG2C+.

The sequencing used PBMCs from blood, collected on the day of vaccination. The receptor was derived from a man between 45 and 60 years old who received an inactivated influenza vaccine.

CDR3 sequence reads: CASSSGRLYGYTF. CDR3 bases: TGTGCCAGCAGTTCAGGACGGCTATATGGCTACACCTTC. The gene calls are TRBV27 and TRBJ1-2; no firm D call. Trimming stripped 4 bases from V and 5 bases from J, with 11 bases between. The CDR3 sequence is 13 residues long. Germline CDR1 is MNHEY and CDR2 is SMNVEV (reference sequence).